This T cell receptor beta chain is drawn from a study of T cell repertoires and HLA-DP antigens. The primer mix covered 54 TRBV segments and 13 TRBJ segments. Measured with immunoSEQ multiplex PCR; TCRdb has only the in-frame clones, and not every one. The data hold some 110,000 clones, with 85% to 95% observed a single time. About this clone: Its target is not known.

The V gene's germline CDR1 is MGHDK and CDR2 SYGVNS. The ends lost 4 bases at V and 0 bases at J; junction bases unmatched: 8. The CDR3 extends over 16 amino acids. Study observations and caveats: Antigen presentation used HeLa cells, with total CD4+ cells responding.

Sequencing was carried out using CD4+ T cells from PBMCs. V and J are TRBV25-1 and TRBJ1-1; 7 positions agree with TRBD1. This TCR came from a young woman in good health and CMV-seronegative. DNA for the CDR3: TGTGCCAGCAGTGGACAGGGCAGACCTATGAACACTGAAGCTTTCTTT. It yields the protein CASSGQGRPMNTEAFF.